The 9 T cell receptor beta chains given below trace back to one sample, sequenced in a study of T cells after yellow fever vaccination. TCRdb reprocessed the 5' RACE reads with MiXCR, giving one entry per CDR3 protein. The data show about 120,000 distinct CDR3 sequences, around 9.8% seen once. Here the sequenced sample was CD8+ T cells sorted from PBMCs, taken on the day of the yellow fever booster vaccination. Receptors originate from a man younger than 35 who received the YFV17D yellow fever vaccine.

This sequence joins TRBV11-1 and TRBJ2-3; possible D gene TRBD2, 5 bases. Germline V lookup: CDR1 SGHAT, CDR2 FQDESV (reference sequence). The CDR3 is 11 amino acids. Between the trimmed V and J ends, which lost 1 base and 11 bases, there was a span of 7 bases. The CDR3 spells CASSLEEVQYF. The CDR3 DNA follows: TGTGCCAGCAGCTTAGAGGAGGTGCAGTATTTT.

The chain employs TRBV25-1 and TRBJ1-1, with D hard to call. The CDR3 sequence is 14 residues long. Germline V lookup: CDR1 MGHDK, CDR2 SYGVNS. V dropped 4 bases and J dropped 1 base, with 10 bases sitting between them. The CDR3 bases are TGTGCCAGCAGTGGCTGGACGGGGAACACTGAAGCTTTCTTT. The encoded protein is CASSGWTGNTEAFF.

This clonotype was observed a handful of times. The chain combines TRBV4-3 with TRBJ1-5; D might be TRBD1 (5 bases). CDR1 and CDR2 from the germline V gene are LGHNA and YSLEER. Trimming cost V 4 bases and J 3 bases, with 19 bases left between them. This CDR3 is 17 amino acids long. In nucleotides, the CDR3 is TGCGCCAGCAGCCCCGTGTTGGGAGGGGCGATCAATCAGCCCCAGCATTTT. Its translation is CASSPVLGGAINQPQHF.

CDR3: CASSTLLAGGTDTQYF. The CDR3 DNA reads as TGTGCCAGCAGTACCCTGCTAGCGGGGGGAACAGATACGCAGTATTTT. This sequence joins TRBV12-3 or TRBV12-4 and TRBJ2-3, with 11 bases matching TRBD2. This CDR3 spans 16 amino acids. The J segment lost 3 bases and the V segment lost 5 bases, leaving 7 bases of the junction unmatched.

This clonotype turned up a few times. J is TRBJ1-4 and V is TRBV12-3 or TRBV12-4, with D perhaps TRBD1 (5 bases). V lost 4 bases and J 5 bases, leaving 17 bases between the germline ends. The CDR3 loop spans 16 amino acids. CDR3 nucleotides: TGTGCCAGCAGTTCCTCTATGGGGGTGGCAAATGAAAAACTGTTTTTT. The encoded protein is CASSSSMGVANEKLFF.

The chain recombines TRBV7-2 with TRBJ1-5, with D maybe TRBD1 (6 bases). Germline values: CDR1 SGHTA, CDR2 FQGNSA. The V gene lost 0 bases and the J gene lost 6 bases, with 9 bases spanning the gap. There are 14 residues in the CDR3. The CDR3 loop is CASSLAGGGQPQHF. The CDR3 DNA reads TGTGCCAGCAGCTTAGCAGGGGGAGGTCAGCCCCAGCATTTT. Filled out from reference TRBV7-2 and TRBJ1-5, the complete variable domain reads GAGVSQSPSNKVTEKGKDVELRCDPISGHTALYWYRQSLGQGLEFLIYFQGNSAPDKSGLPSDRFSAERTGGSVSTLTIQRTQQEDSAVYLCASSLAGGGQPQHFGDGTRLSIL.

This clonotype was observed a few times. V usage is TRBV6-2 or TRBV6-3 and J usage is TRBJ1-2; tentatively, D is TRBD1 (6 bases). Germline V lookup: CDR1 MNHEY, CDR2 SVGEGT. The CDR3 contains 16 residues. Deletions cut 4 bases from V and 2 bases from J, with 17 bases between. The CDR3 coding sequence is TGTGCCAGCAGTTTCCGGATTGGACAGACAAACTATGGCTACACCTTC. Amino acid sequence: CASSFRIGQTNYGYTF.

This sequence joins TRBV7-9 and TRBJ2-3; D possibly matches TRBD1 or TRBD2 (5 bases each). The V end lost 4 bases, the J end lost 8 bases, and 16 bases lay between the germline ends. CDR3 length: 14 residues. Germline CDR1 is SEHNR and CDR2 is FQNEAQ (reference sequence). DNA for the CDR3: TGTGCCAGCAGCTCCTCCGAGGCTGGGGGTACGCAGTATTTT. Amino acid sequence: CASSSSEAGGTQYF.

This clonotype was seen at least ten times. The rearrangement joins TRBV29-1 to TRBJ2-6, with D perhaps TRBD2 (5 bases). Germline V gene data show CDR1 as SQVTM and CDR2 as ANQGSEA. This CDR3 is 15 amino acids long. The V end lost 4 bases, the J end lost 0 bases, and 10 bases lay between the germline ends. CDR3 region: CSVGRTDSGANVLTF. In DNA form, the CDR3 reads TGCAGCGTTGGGAGGACGGACTCTGGGGCCAACGTCCTGACTTTC.